Presented here are 14 T cell receptor beta chains from one specimen sequenced in a study of molecular identifiers for immune sequencing clone quantification. TCRdb re-called the PCR reads with MiXCR, one entry per CDR3 protein. The sample lists 300,000 to 400,000 distinct CDR3 sequences; about 22% were seen once. The material sequenced was naive CD8+ T cells from blood, with Jurkat cell RNA spiked in. Subset specified: FACS-sorted CD8+CD4-CCR7+CD45RA+ naive T cells. The receptors shown here come from a human donor in good health. Some libraries in this study had Jurkat cell RNA spiked in.

The rearrangement links TRBV7-9 to TRBJ2-1; 8 nucleotides match TRBD1. The CDR3 length is 15 residues. Germline-derived CDR1 and CDR2 are SEHNR and FQNEAQ (reference sequence). V was pared by 11 bases and J by 9 bases, with 18 bases of the junction left unmatched. The CDR3 sequence: CACSSGQGAWTEQFF. The CDR3 DNA reads as TGTGCCTGCTCTTCAGGGCAGGGGGCGTGGACTGAGCAGTTCTTC. The full variable domain, with the rest looked up from reference TRBV7-9 and TRBJ2-1, is DTGVSQNPRHKITKRGQNVTFRCDPISEHNRLYWYRQTLGQGPEFLTYFQNEAQLEKSRLLSDRFSAERPKGSFSTLEIQRTEQGDSAMYLCACSSGQGAWTEQFFGPGTRLTVL.

The V and J genes are TRBV24-1 and TRBJ2-5; TRBD1 is a possible D gene (5 bases). V lost 8 bases, J lost 0 bases, and 15 bases lay in between. This CDR3 is built from 15 residues. The germline gives CDR1 KGHDR, CDR2 SFDVKD. In nucleotides, the CDR3 is TGTGCCACCATTAGAGACAGAACCCACCAAGAGACCCAGTACTTC. This gives the protein CATIRDRTHQETQYF.

As to this clonotype: It may be a read error: a sequence one base away is much more abundant. The chain has TRBV4-1 and TRBJ2-1; 9 bases align to TRBD2. CDR1 and CDR2 from the germline V gene are MGHRA and YSYEKL. The CDR3 consists of 14 residues. The CDR3: CASGQAFSGGFEFF. CDR3 DNA sequence: TGCGCCAGCGGCCAAGCCTTCAGCGGGGGGTTCGAGTTCTTC.

For this clonotype: A read error may explain this, as a much larger clone is one base away. The chain has TRBV5-6 and TRBJ2-7, with 7 nucleotides matching TRBD2. The CDR3 consists of 14 residues. Trimming cost V 4 bases and J 5 bases; bases outside gene matches: 9. Germline-derived CDR1 and CDR2 are SGHDT and YYEEEE. The CDR3 reads CASSLLSGTHEQYF. CDR3 DNA: TGTGCCAGCAGCCTCTTAAGCGGGACCCACGAGCAGTACTTC. Complete variable domain (other parts from reference TRBV5-6 and TRBJ2-7): DAGVTQSPTHLIKTRGQQVTLRCSPKSGHDTVSWYQQALGQGPQFIFQYYEEEERQRGNFPDRFSGHQFPNYSSELNVNALLLGDSALYLCASSLLSGTHEQYFGPGTRLTVT.

A few counts support this clonotype. The J gene is TRBJ1-1, the V gene TRBV6-4, with TRBD1 as a possible D gene (5 bases). Trimming cost V 6 bases and J 1 base, with 9 bases left between them. The CDR3 loop spans 13 amino acids. Germline assignment: CDR1 MRHNA and CDR2 SNTAGT. DNA of the CDR3: TGTGCCAGCAGAGGACAAACGAACACTGAAGCTTTCTTT. It is translated as CASRGQTNTEAFF.

This clonotype was detected many times. V gene TRBV7-2 combines with J gene TRBJ2-5; the match to TRBD2 covers 8 bases. V trimming: 8 bases; J trimming: 1 base; junction bases outside the gene matches: 12. This CDR3 spans 16 amino acids. Germline lookup yields CDR1 SGHTA and CDR2 FQGNSA. The CDR3 sequence: CASSPGTSLSQETQYF. The CDR3 DNA reads TGTGCCAGCTCCCCCGGGACTAGTTTGAGCCAAGAGACCCAGTACTTC.

This clonotype was recorded a few times. The chain combines TRBV3-1 with TRBJ2-7; D unclear. This CDR3 is 14 amino acids long. Per germline, CDR1 LGHDT and CDR2 YNNKEL (reference sequence). V dropped 4 bases and J dropped 5 bases, with 15 bases sitting between them. The CDR3, as DNA: TGTGCCAGCAGCCTTAGACCTGATACCAACGAGCAGTACTTC. Its protein is CASSLRPDTNEQYF.

This clonotype is a singleton in its sample. A read error may explain this, as a much larger clone is one base away. The chain employs TRBV13 and TRBJ2-3, with 7 bases aligning to TRBD1. The CDR3 length is 14 residues. In germline, CDR1 is PRHDT, CDR2 FYEKMQ (reference sequence). DNA for the CDR3: TGTACCAGCAGCCCTCGACAGGGACCAGATACGCAGTATTTT. Residues: CTSSPRQGPDTQYF.

This clonotype was counted ten times or more. This chain connects TRBV4-3 to TRBJ1-3; no firm D call. The ends were cut back, 0 bases at V and 0 bases at J, with 6 bases in the middle. In germline, CDR1 is LGHNA, CDR2 YSLEER. This CDR3 has 15 residues. This CDR3 reads CASSQDRISGNTIYF. The CDR3 nucleotides are TGCGCCAGCAGCCAAGACAGGATCTCTGGAAACACCATATATTTT.

This clonotype was seen ten or more times. The chain joins TRBV6-2 or TRBV6-3 to TRBJ2-5, with 12 nucleotides matching TRBD2. J lost 12 bases, V lost 4 bases, and 9 bases had no gene match. This CDR3 is 14 amino acids long. Per the germline V gene, CDR1 is MNHEY and CDR2 is SVGEGT. This CDR3 is CASSLGLAGPTEYF. Here the CDR3 DNA reads TGTGCCAGCAGTTTGGGACTAGCGGGTCCGACGGAGTACTTC.

Regarding this clonotype: This may be a read error: a much more frequent sequence differs by one nucleotide. V gene TRBV7-9 combines with J gene TRBJ1-5, with 8 bases lining up with TRBD1. The CDR3 contains 13 residues. Germline V gene data show CDR1 as SEHNR and CDR2 as FQNEAQ (reference sequence). The DNA for the CDR3 is TGTGCCAGCAGCTTGGGCACAGGGGGGCCCCAGCGTTTT. Its protein is CASSLGTGGPQRF.

This clonotype occurred many times. J is TRBJ2-7 and V is TRBV4-3; 8 bases are shared with TRBD1. The CDR3 contains 14 residues. Trimming removed 1 base from V and 4 bases from J; junction bases left unmatched: 3. The germline CDR1 and CDR2 sequences are LGHNA and YSLEER. The CDR3: CASSQADRVYEQYF. CDR3 sequence (DNA): TGCGCCAGCAGCCAAGCGGACAGGGTATACGAGCAGTACTTC.

This clonotype was counted a few times. The chain joins TRBV5-1 to TRBJ2-1; maybe TRBD2 (7 bases). Germline V gene data show CDR1 as SGHRS and CDR2 as YFSETQ. This CDR3 spans 16 amino acids. V was shortened by 1 base and J by 7 bases, with 18 bases between the two germline ends. The DNA for the CDR3 is TGCGCCAGCAGCTTGTGGGAGGGGGGTCTGGAGAATGAGCAGTTCTTC. Translating gives CASSLWEGGLENEQFF.

V is TRBV10-3 and J is TRBJ2-3; possibly TRBD1 for D (5 bases). CDR1 ENHRY and CDR2 SYGVKD come from the germline V gene. The CDR3 runs 16 residues. The germline V and J ends were trimmed by 6 bases and 0 bases, with 16 bases remaining between them. The CDR3 loop is CAISPWGQGSTDTQYF. The DNA of the CDR3 is TGTGCCATCAGCCCGTGGGGTCAGGGAAGCACAGATACGCAGTATTTT.